Described below is a single T cell receptor (beta chain) sequence and its context. The repertoire was sequenced with immunoSEQ multiplex PCR; TCRdb's copy has only in-frame clones and lacks some. The sample records fewer than 5,500 clones, 95% to 98% being singletons. Trimming stripped 4 bases from V and 5 bases from J, with 18 bases between. Germline V CDR1 and CDR2: SGHKS, YYEKEE (reference sequence). The CDR3 runs to 16 residues. This specimen comes from a study of naive CD8 T cells in extremely preterm neonates. Sequenced material: naive CD8+ T cells from blood. The gene calls are TRBV5-5 and TRBJ1-4; D perhaps matches TRBD1 (6 bases). The receptor was isolated from a human donor in good health. CDR3 protein: CASSPRQEETNEKLFF. CDR3 nucleotides: TGTGCCAGCAGCCCCAGACAGGAGGAGACAAATGAAAAACTGTTTTTT.